This T cell receptor beta chain was recovered during a study of blood T cell repertoires in COVID-19. Original processing notes: Reference gene primer amplification gave nucleated cell count estimates. Clones were sequenced by immunoSEQ multiplex PCR, and TCRdb holds only the in-frame ones, with some missing. The DNA was the basis for D and trimming; V, J and clone size are from that table. Here the sample spans about 100,000 clones, roughly 81% being singletons. Per germline, CDR1 MNHEY and CDR2 SVGEGT. CDR3 length: 16 residues. J was trimmed by 4 bases and V by 0 bases; bases with no gene match: 6. The sequence was obtained from a human donor in a cohort sampled during active COVID-19. The specimen was peripheral blood. The chain employs TRBV6-2 or TRBV6-3 and TRBJ2-1; 7 nucleotides align to TRBD2. The CDR3 nucleotides read TGTGCCAGCAGTTACTCTTCCCTAGCGGAATACAATGAGCAGTTCTTC. It encodes CASSYSSLAEYNEQFF.